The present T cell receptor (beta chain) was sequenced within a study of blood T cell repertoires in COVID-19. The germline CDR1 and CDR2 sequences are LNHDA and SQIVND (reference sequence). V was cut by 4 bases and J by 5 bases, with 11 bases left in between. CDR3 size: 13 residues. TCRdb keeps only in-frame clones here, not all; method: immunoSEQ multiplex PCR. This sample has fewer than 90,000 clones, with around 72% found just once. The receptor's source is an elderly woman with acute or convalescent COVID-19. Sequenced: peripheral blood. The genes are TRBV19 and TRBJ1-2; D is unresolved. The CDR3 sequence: CASSNPSGYGYTF. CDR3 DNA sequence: TGTGCCAGTAGTAATCCGAGCGGGTATGGCTACACCTTC.